These T cell receptor beta chains were read from a single sample in a study of T cell repertoires in cytomegalovirus infection. Via MiXCR, TCRdb re-called the reads, giving one row per CDR3 protein. The sample holds around 260,000 distinct CDR3 sequences, about 25% seen once. Sequencing was carried out using PBMCs. The receptor set was obtained from a human donor in good health (CMV status not recorded). Some clones in this sample may be carry-over from other donors' samples. The CDR3 runs from the conserved cysteine through the conserved F or W. D genes are given only for firm matches. Clone sizes are given selectively: once, few, many, or a class where the clone is expanded.

J gene: TRBJ1-5; CDR3 length: 14; D gene: .; V gene: TRBV6-2/TRBV6-3; clone size: .; CDR3 DNA: TGTGCCAGCAGGAGAAGGGGTCACAATCAGCCCCAGCATTTT; CDR3 protein: CASRRRGHNQPQHF
J gene: TRBJ1-5; CDR3 length: 16; D gene: .; V gene: TRBV12-3/TRBV12-4; clone size: .; CDR3 DNA: TGTGCCAGCAGTCCTCTAGCCCTGGGGGGCAATCAGCCCCAGCATTTT; CDR3 protein: CASSPLALGGNQPQHF
J gene: TRBJ2-7; CDR3 length: 15; D gene: .; V gene: TRBV7-8; clone size: many; CDR3 DNA: TGTGCCAGCAGCTTAGTGGAGGTGAGCTCCTACGAGCAGTACTTC; CDR3 protein: CASSLVEVSSYEQYF
J gene: TRBJ2-1; CDR3 length: 12; D gene: .; V gene: TRBV7-8; clone size: many; CDR3 DNA: TGTGCCAGCAGCCGTATTAGGAATGAGCAGTTCTTC; CDR3 protein: CASSRIRNEQFF
J gene: TRBJ2-5; CDR3 length: 14; D gene: TRBD1; V gene: TRBV7-2; clone size: few; CDR3 DNA: TGTGCCAGCAGCACCCGGACAGGGGAAGAGACCCAGTACTTC; CDR3 protein: CASSTRTGEETQYF
J gene: TRBJ2-2; CDR3 length: 14; D gene: .; V gene: TRBV4-1; clone size: .; CDR3 DNA: TGCGCCAGCAGCCAAGATAGAGCCACCGGGGAGCTGTTTTTT; CDR3 protein: CASSQDRATGELFF
J gene: TRBJ2-4; CDR3 length: 12; D gene: .; V gene: TRBV11-3; clone size: few; CDR3 DNA: TGTGCCAGCAGCTCCGGCAGGGGGGACCAGTACTTC; CDR3 protein: CASSSGRGDQYF
J gene: TRBJ2-7; CDR3 length: 15; D gene: .; V gene: TRBV11-2; clone size: many; CDR3 DNA: TGTGCCAGCAGCTTTTTCCGGACAGAAACCTACGAGCAGTACTTC; CDR3 protein: CASSFFRTETYEQYF
J gene: TRBJ2-7; CDR3 length: 14; D gene: TRBD2; V gene: TRBV7-2; clone size: .; CDR3 DNA: TGTGCCAGCAGCCAACTAGCGTTCGCCTTGGAGCAGTACTTC; CDR3 protein: CASSQLAFALEQYF
J gene: TRBJ2-1; CDR3 length: 15; D gene: TRBD2; V gene: TRBV6-4; clone size: .; CDR3 DNA: TGTGCCAGCAGCCTACTAGCGGGAGAGAACAATGAGCAGTTCTTC; CDR3 protein: CASSLLAGENNEQFF
J gene: TRBJ1-1; CDR3 length: 16; D gene: .; V gene: TRBV5-1; clone size: .; CDR3 DNA: TGCGCCAGCAGCTTACAGGGTCAAAGCCTTTTAGGTGAAGCTTTCTTT; CDR3 protein: CASSLQGQSLLGEAFF
J gene: TRBJ2-1; CDR3 length: 13; D gene: TRBD2; V gene: TRBV20-1; clone size: .; CDR3 DNA: TGCTCCGGACTAGCGGGAGGGTACAATGAGCAGTTCTTC; CDR3 protein: CSGLAGGYNEQFF
J gene: TRBJ2-5; CDR3 length: 15; D gene: TRBD2; V gene: TRBV6-2/TRBV6-3; clone size: .; CDR3 DNA: TGTGCCAGCAGTTACGACCAGGGACTACAAGAGACCCAGTACTTC; CDR3 protein: CASSYDQGLQETQYF
J gene: TRBJ2-7; CDR3 length: 15; D gene: .; V gene: TRBV28; clone size: many; CDR3 DNA: TGTGCCAGCAGTTCTCTCAGGGTAAGCTCCTACGAGCAGTACTTC; CDR3 protein: CASSSLRVSSYEQYF
J gene: TRBJ2-3; CDR3 length: 16; D gene: .; V gene: TRBV28; clone size: .; CDR3 DNA: TGTGCCAGCAGTCAAATCGGAACCTGGGGCACAGATACGCAGTATTTT; CDR3 protein: CASSQIGTWGTDTQYF
J gene: TRBJ2-1; CDR3 length: 14; D gene: .; V gene: TRBV5-1; clone size: .; CDR3 DNA: TGCGCCAGCAGCTTGCTGGGCAGATACAATGAGCAGTTCTTC; CDR3 protein: CASSLLGRYNEQFF
J gene: TRBJ2-2; CDR3 length: 13; D gene: .; V gene: TRBV12-3/TRBV12-4; clone size: .; CDR3 DNA: TGTGCCAGCCGCCCGGGGGTTTCCGGGGAGCTGTTTTTT; CDR3 protein: CASRPGVSGELFF
J gene: TRBJ2-3; CDR3 length: 15; D gene: TRBD2; V gene: TRBV29-1; clone size: .; CDR3 DNA: TGCAGCGTTGATGTTAGCGGGAGGGGCACAGATACGCAGTATTTT; CDR3 protein: CSVDVSGRGTDTQYF
J gene: TRBJ2-6; CDR3 length: 21; D gene: TRBD2; V gene: TRBV7-9; clone size: many; CDR3 DNA: TGTGCCAGCAGCTTGAGTCTAGGGCGCCGGGGGGATCTCTCTGGGGCCAACGTCCTGACTTTC; CDR3 protein: CASSLSLGRRGDLSGANVLTF
J gene: TRBJ1-1; CDR3 length: 13; D gene: TRBD1; V gene: TRBV5-4; clone size: .; CDR3 DNA: TGTGCCAGCAGCTTGTGGCCCGTCCCCGACAGGGGCTTT; CDR3 protein: CASSLWPVPDRGF
J gene: TRBJ2-2; CDR3 length: 14; D gene: .; V gene: TRBV30; clone size: .; CDR3 DNA: TGTGCCTGGAGAAGGCTAGCCAACACCGGGGAGCTGTTTTTT; CDR3 protein: CAWRRLANTGELFF
J gene: TRBJ1-5; CDR3 length: 18; D gene: .; V gene: TRBV11-2; clone size: few; CDR3 DNA: TGTGCCAGCAGCTCAAATCCGGACAGCCACTATAGCAATCAGCCCCAGCATTTT; CDR3 protein: CASSSNPDSHYSNQPQHF
J gene: TRBJ2-6; CDR3 length: 15; D gene: .; V gene: TRBV6-1; clone size: many; CDR3 DNA: TGTGCCAGCAGTGAAGCGGCGTCTGGGGCCAACGTCCTGACTTTC; CDR3 protein: CASSEAASGANVLTF
J gene: TRBJ2-5; CDR3 length: 14; D gene: .; V gene: TRBV5-6; clone size: .; CDR3 DNA: TGTGCCAGCAGCCGGCCAAGCTCCCAAGAGACCCAGTACTTC; CDR3 protein: CASSRPSSQETQYF
J gene: TRBJ1-5; CDR3 length: 15; D gene: .; V gene: TRBV7-9; clone size: many; CDR3 DNA: TGTGCCAGCAGCCTAGGGTCCATCGGCAATCAGCCCCAGCATTTT; CDR3 protein: CASSLGSIGNQPQHF
J gene: TRBJ1-4; CDR3 length: 14; D gene: TRBD1; V gene: TRBV12-3/TRBV12-4; clone size: few; CDR3 DNA: TGTGCCAGCACCTCGGACAGGGTTAATGAAAAACTGTTTTTT; CDR3 protein: CASTSDRVNEKLFF
J gene: TRBJ1-2; CDR3 length: 14; D gene: .; V gene: TRBV27; clone size: .; CDR3 DNA: TGTGCCAGCACCCCGACAGGTTTTTTCGGTGGCTACACCTTC; CDR3 protein: CASTPTGFFGGYTF
J gene: TRBJ2-2; CDR3 length: 15; D gene: .; V gene: TRBV5-4; clone size: .; CDR3 DNA: TGTGCCAGCAGCTTGATCGGGGTCGGCACCGGGGAGCTGTTTTTT; CDR3 protein: CASSLIGVGTGELFF
J gene: TRBJ2-1; CDR3 length: 11; D gene: .; V gene: TRBV19; clone size: few; CDR3 DNA: TGTGCCAGTAGGGGTTCCGCGGAGCAGTTCTTC; CDR3 protein: CASRGSAEQFF
J gene: TRBJ2-3; CDR3 length: 18; D gene: .; V gene: TRBV15; clone size: .; CDR3 DNA: TGTGCCACCAAAACCTACCAAGAGGAAACCAGGGTGCCAGTTACGCAGTATTTT; CDR3 protein: CATKTYQEETRVPVTQYF
J gene: TRBJ1-2; CDR3 length: 14; D gene: .; V gene: TRBV7-9; clone size: few; CDR3 DNA: TGTGCCAGCACCACCGGGACGCCGAACTATGGCTACACCTTC; CDR3 protein: CASTTGTPNYGYTF
J gene: TRBJ2-2; CDR3 length: 16; D gene: TRBD1; V gene: TRBV6-6; clone size: .; CDR3 DNA: TGTGCCAGCAGTTCCGGGACAGAGTTGAACACCGGGGAGCTGTTTTTT; CDR3 protein: CASSSGTELNTGELFF
J gene: TRBJ2-1; CDR3 length: 15; D gene: .; V gene: TRBV13; clone size: .; CDR3 DNA: TGTGCCAGCAGCTCCCGGACTTATTACGTCAATGAGCAGTTCTTC; CDR3 protein: CASSSRTYYVNEQFF
J gene: TRBJ2-5; CDR3 length: 16; D gene: TRBD2; V gene: TRBV5-6; clone size: few; CDR3 DNA: TGTGCCAGCAGCTTGGTCAGCGGGGAAAGAGGGGAGACCCAGTACTTC; CDR3 protein: CASSLVSGERGETQYF
J gene: TRBJ2-1; CDR3 length: 16; D gene: TRBD1; V gene: TRBV27; clone size: few; CDR3 DNA: TGTGCCAGCAGCCGAGCCCCGGGACAGGATTACAATGAGCAGTTCTTC; CDR3 protein: CASSRAPGQDYNEQFF
J gene: TRBJ1-3; CDR3 length: 17; D gene: .; V gene: TRBV28; clone size: few; CDR3 DNA: TGTGCCAGCAGTTACGGAACATGGGCAGTCTCTGGAAACACCATATATTTT; CDR3 protein: CASSYGTWAVSGNTIYF
J gene: TRBJ2-1; CDR3 length: 14; D gene: .; V gene: TRBV28; clone size: few; CDR3 DNA: TGTGCCAGCCGGTGGGACCTCATGGGGAATGAGCAGTTCTTC; CDR3 protein: CASRWDLMGNEQFF
J gene: TRBJ1-1; CDR3 length: 15; D gene: .; V gene: TRBV7-2; clone size: many; CDR3 DNA: TGTGCCAGCAGCCCACAGTCGACGGAGAACACTGAAGCTTTCTTT; CDR3 protein: CASSPQSTENTEAFF
J gene: TRBJ2-1; CDR3 length: 18; D gene: TRBD2; V gene: TRBV6-1; clone size: few; CDR3 DNA: TGTGCCAGCAGTGAAGCTTTGACTAGCGGGGCTTCCTACAATGAGCAGTTCTTC; CDR3 protein: CASSEALTSGASYNEQFF
J gene: TRBJ2-5; CDR3 length: 16; D gene: TRBD1; V gene: TRBV28; clone size: .; CDR3 DNA: TGTGCCAGCAGGCGCCATCTCAGGGGGCGGCAAGAGACCCAGTACTTC; CDR3 protein: CASRRHLRGRQETQYF
J gene: TRBJ1-3; CDR3 length: 16; D gene: TRBD1; V gene: TRBV6-6; clone size: .; CDR3 DNA: TGTGCCAGCAGTCCGGGACAGGGGGCGGGTGGAAACACCATATATTTT; CDR3 protein: CASSPGQGAGGNTIYF
J gene: TRBJ2-7; CDR3 length: 13; D gene: .; V gene: TRBV12-3/TRBV12-4; clone size: many; CDR3 DNA: TGTGCCAGCACCCCCCCGGGCAGCTACGAGCAGTACTTC; CDR3 protein: CASTPPGSYEQYF
J gene: TRBJ2-4; CDR3 length: 14; D gene: .; V gene: TRBV28; clone size: few; CDR3 DNA: TGTGCCAGCAGTTTAGGCAGGGGCGTGGACATTCAGTACTTC; CDR3 protein: CASSLGRGVDIQYF
J gene: TRBJ1-2; CDR3 length: 13; D gene: TRBD1; V gene: TRBV28; clone size: .; CDR3 DNA: TGTGCCAGCAGTGCAGGGGGCGCGAAGGGCTACACCTTC; CDR3 protein: CASSAGGAKGYTF
J gene: TRBJ2-7; CDR3 length: 10; D gene: .; V gene: TRBV20-1; clone size: .; CDR3 DNA: TGCAGTGCTAGTTTACTTCCCAGGTACTTC; CDR3 protein: CSASLLPRYF
J gene: TRBJ1-1; CDR3 length: 18; D gene: TRBD1; V gene: TRBV11-2; clone size: few; CDR3 DNA: TGTGCCAGCAGCGCCAGACAGGGAGGGGAATTAATGAACACTGAAGCTTTCTTT; CDR3 protein: CASSARQGGELMNTEAFF
J gene: TRBJ2-2; CDR3 length: 15; D gene: .; V gene: TRBV12-3/TRBV12-4; clone size: many; CDR3 DNA: TGTGCCAGCAGTCCCCGAGGAGGGATGACCGGGGAGCTGTTTTTT; CDR3 protein: CASSPRGGMTGELFF
J gene: TRBJ2-7; CDR3 length: 12; D gene: .; V gene: TRBV7-9; clone size: once; CDR3 DNA: TGTGCCAGCAGCAACCCACGGCGGGAGCAGTACTTC; CDR3 protein: CASSNPRREQYF
J gene: TRBJ1-4; CDR3 length: 15; D gene: .; V gene: TRBV15; clone size: .; CDR3 DNA: TGTGCCACCAGCAGAGTGGGCAGGGTTGATGAAAAACTGTTTTTT; CDR3 protein: CATSRVGRVDEKLFF
J gene: TRBJ2-5; CDR3 length: 15; D gene: .; V gene: TRBV7-9; clone size: .; CDR3 DNA: TGTGCCAGCAGCTTAGTGGCCTTAGCCCGGGAGACCCAGTACTTC; CDR3 protein: CASSLVALARETQYF